This TCR beta chain was captured in a study of T cells in Graves' hyperthyroidism and ophthalmopathy. Germline values: CDR1 MNHEY, CDR2 SMNVEV (reference sequence). V was clipped by 0 bases and J by 5 bases; unmatched bases: 10. The CDR3 spans 16 residues. Amplification of TCR beta CDR3 regions was performed using RNA transcripts as template. In the first-round RT-PCR of the TCR CDR3, the HTBI primer set was used. TCRdb analysed the multiplex PCR reads with MiXCR anew, one entry per CDR3 protein. The sample gives over 450,000 distinct CDR3 sequences, over 13% of which show up once; 15% to 20% is in the top ten.

This sequence joins TRBV27 and TRBJ2-7, with 7 bases that match TRBD1. The material sequenced was blood. The sequence derives from a woman aged 18-30 years with Graves' hyperthyroidism. CDR3 coding DNA: TGTGCCAGCAGTTTATCGAGGACAGGAACCCTTGACGAGCAGTACGTC. Amino acid sequence: CASSLSRTGTLDEQYV.